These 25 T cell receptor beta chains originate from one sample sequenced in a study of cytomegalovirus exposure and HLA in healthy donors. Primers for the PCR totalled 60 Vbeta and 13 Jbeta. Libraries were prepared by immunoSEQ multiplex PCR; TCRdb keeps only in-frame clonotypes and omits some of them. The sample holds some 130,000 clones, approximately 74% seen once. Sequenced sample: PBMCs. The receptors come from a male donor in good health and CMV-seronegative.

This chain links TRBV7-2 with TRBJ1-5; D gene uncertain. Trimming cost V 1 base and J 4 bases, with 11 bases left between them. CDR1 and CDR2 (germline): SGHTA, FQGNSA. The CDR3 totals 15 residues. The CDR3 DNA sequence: TGTGCCAGCAGCTTAGGAGGGCGCGAGAATCAGCCCCAGCATTTT. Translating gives CASSLGGRENQPQHF. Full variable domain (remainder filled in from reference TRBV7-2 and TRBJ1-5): GAGVSQSPSNKVTEKGKDVELRCDPISGHTALYWYRQSLGQGLEFLIYFQGNSAPDKSGLPSDRFSAERTGGSVSTLTIQRTQQEDSAVYLCASSLGGRENQPQHFGDGTRLSIL.

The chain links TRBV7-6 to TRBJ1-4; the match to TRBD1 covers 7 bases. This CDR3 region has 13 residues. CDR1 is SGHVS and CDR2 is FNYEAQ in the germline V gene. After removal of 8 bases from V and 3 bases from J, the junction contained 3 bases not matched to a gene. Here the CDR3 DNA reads TGTGCCAGCGGGGACAGACCTAATGAAAAACTGTTTTTT. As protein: CASGDRPNEKLFF. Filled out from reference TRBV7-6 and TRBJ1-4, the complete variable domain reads GAGVSQSPRYKVTKRGQDVALRCDPISGHVSLYWYRQALGQGPEFLTYFNYEAQQDKSGLPNDRFSAERPEGSISTLTIQRTEQRDSAMYRCASGDRPNEKLFFGSGTQLSVL.

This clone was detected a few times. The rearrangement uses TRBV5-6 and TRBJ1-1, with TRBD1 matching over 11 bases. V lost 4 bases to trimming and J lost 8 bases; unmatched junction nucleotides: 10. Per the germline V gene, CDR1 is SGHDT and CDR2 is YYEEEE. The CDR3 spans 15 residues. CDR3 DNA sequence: TGTGCCAGCAGCCCTTGGACAGGGGGCTCGCGAGAAGCTTTCTTT. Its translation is CASSPWTGGSREAFF.

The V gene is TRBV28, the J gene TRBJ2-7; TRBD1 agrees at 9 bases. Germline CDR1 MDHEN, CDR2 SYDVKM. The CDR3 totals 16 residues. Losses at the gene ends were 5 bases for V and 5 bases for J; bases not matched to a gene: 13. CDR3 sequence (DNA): TGTGCCAGCAGTCGGACCGGGACAGGGAAGGTCCACGAGCAGTACTTC. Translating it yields CASSRTGTGKVHEQYF.

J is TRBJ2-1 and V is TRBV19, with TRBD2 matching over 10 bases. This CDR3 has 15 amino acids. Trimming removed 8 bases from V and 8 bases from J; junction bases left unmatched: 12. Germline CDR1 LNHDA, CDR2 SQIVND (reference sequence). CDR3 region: CASARGIAGGYEQFF. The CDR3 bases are TGTGCCAGTGCCCGGGGAATAGCGGGAGGTTATGAGCAGTTCTTC.

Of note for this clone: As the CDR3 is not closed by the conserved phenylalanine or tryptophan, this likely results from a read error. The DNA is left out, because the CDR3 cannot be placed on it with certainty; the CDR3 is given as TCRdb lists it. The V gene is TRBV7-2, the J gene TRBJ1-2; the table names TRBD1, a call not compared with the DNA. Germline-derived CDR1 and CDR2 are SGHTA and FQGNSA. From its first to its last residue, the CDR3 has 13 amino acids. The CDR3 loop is CASSLTGTGNSHQ.

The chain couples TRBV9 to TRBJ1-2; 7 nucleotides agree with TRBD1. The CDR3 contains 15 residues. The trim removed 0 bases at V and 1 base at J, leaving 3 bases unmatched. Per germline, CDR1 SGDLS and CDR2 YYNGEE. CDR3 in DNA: TGTGCCAGCAGCGTAGGCCAGGGGGGTAACTATGGCTACACCTTC. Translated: CASSVGQGGNYGYTF.

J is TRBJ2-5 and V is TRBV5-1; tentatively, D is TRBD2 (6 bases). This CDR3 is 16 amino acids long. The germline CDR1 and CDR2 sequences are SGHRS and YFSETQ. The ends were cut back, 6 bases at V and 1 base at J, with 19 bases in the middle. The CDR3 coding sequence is TGCGCCAGCAAACGTTCAGGGCCAGCGGGCCAAGAGACCCAGTACTTC. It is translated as CASKRSGPAGQETQYF.

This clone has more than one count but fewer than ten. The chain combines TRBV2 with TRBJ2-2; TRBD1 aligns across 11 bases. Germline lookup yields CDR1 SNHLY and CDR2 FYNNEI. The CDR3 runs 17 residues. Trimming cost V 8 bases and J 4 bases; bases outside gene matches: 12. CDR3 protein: CASQTSFGTGGTGELFF. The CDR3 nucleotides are TGTGCCAGCCAAACAAGTTTCGGGACAGGGGGCACCGGGGAGCTGTTTTTT.

In DNA, the CDR3 is TGTGCCAGCAGCTTAAGGGCAGACAGGATACAAGAGACCCAGTACTTC. Protein: CASSLRADRIQETQYF. This chain joins TRBV7-2 and TRBJ2-5; D is perhaps TRBD1 (6 bases). This CDR3 region has 16 residues. Germline-derived CDR1 and CDR2 are SGHTA and FQGNSA. The V end was cut by 2 bases, the J end by 2 bases, with 15 bases between.

The CDR3 is CASSTGINQPQHF. The CDR3 bases are TGTGCCAGTTCGACAGGAATTAATCAGCCCCAGCATTTT. The genes are TRBV2 and TRBJ1-5, with D possibly matching TRBD1 (6 bases). Germline V lookup: CDR1 SNHLY, CDR2 FYNNEI. V lost 9 bases and J 4 bases, leaving 13 bases between the germline ends. The CDR3 has 13 residues.

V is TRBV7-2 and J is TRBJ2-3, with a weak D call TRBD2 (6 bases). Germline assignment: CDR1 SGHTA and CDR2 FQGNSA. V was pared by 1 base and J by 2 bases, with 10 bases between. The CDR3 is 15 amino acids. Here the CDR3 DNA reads TGTGCCAGCAGCTTAGGGACTACTTACACAGATACGCAGTATTTT. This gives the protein CASSLGTTYTDTQYF.

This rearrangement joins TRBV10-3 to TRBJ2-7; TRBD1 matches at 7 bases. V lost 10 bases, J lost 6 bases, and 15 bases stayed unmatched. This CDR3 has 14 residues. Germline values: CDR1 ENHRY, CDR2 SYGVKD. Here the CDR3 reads CATRTGTEFSEQYF. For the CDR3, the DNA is TGTGCCACGCGGACCGGGACAGAATTTTCCGAGCAGTACTTC.

CDR3 in DNA: TGTGCCAGCAGCTTAGGATCTAGGGCAGGGGCAGAGACCCAGTACTTC. Its translation is CASSLGSRAGAETQYF. V is TRBV7-3 and J is TRBJ2-5; weak D call: TRBD1 (6 bases). The ends were cut back, 2 bases at V and 4 bases at J, with 17 bases in the middle. The CDR3 totals 16 residues. Germline loops: CDR1 SGHTA, CDR2 FQGTGA. The full variable domain, in which reference TRBV7-3 and TRBJ2-5 provide the parts outside the CDR3, is GAGVSQTPSNKVTEKGKYVELRCDPISGHTALYWYRQSLGQGPEFLIYFQGTGAADDSGLPNDRFFAVRPEGSVSTLKIQRTERGDSAVYLCASSLGSRAGAETQYFGPGTRLLVL.

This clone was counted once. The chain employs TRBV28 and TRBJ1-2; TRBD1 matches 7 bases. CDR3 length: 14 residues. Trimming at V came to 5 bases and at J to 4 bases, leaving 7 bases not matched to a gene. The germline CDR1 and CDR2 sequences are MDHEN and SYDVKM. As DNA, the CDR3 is TGTGCCAGCAGTCCCGACAGGGCCGTCTATGGCTACACCTTC. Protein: CASSPDRAVYGYTF.

The CDR3 protein is CASKDYRSYEQYF. For the CDR3, the DNA is TGTGCCAGTAAGGACTATAGAAGCTACGAGCAGTACTTC. The chain couples TRBV7-2 to TRBJ2-5, with D perhaps TRBD2 (6 bases). The end of the DNA is better explained by TRBJ2-7, so the J call may be wrong. Per germline, CDR1 SGHTA and CDR2 FQGNSA. The CDR3 spans 13 residues.

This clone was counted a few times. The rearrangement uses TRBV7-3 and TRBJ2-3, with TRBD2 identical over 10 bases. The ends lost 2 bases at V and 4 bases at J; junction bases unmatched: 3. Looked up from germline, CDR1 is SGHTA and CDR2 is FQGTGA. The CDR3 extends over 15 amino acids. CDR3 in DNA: TGTGCCAGCAGCTTATCTAGCGGGGGCGCAGATACGCAGTATTTT. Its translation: CASSLSSGGADTQYF. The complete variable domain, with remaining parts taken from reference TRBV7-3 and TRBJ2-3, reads GAGVSQTPSNKVTEKGKYVELRCDPISGHTALYWYRQSLGQGPEFLIYFQGTGAADDSGLPNDRFFAVRPEGSVSTLKIQRTERGDSAVYLCASSLSSGGADTQYFGPGTRLTVL.

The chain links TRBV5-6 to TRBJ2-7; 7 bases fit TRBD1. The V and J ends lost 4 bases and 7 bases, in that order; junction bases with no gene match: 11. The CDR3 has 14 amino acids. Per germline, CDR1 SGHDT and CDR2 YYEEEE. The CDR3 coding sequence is TGTGCCAGCAGCCCCGGAGTGAACAGGGGTGAGCAGTACTTC. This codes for CASSPGVNRGEQYF.

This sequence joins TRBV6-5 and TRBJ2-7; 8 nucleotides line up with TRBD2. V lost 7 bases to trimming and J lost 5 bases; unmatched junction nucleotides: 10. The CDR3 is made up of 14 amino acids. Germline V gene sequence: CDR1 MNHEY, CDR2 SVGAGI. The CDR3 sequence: CASKESSGLDEQYF. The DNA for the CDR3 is TGTGCCAGCAAGGAATCTAGCGGGCTGGACGAGCAGTACTTC.

The CDR3 loop is CASSYGAVGGGELFF. The CDR3 nucleotides read TGTGCCAGCAGTTACGGGGCGGTGGGGGGCGGGGAGCTGTTTTTT. The V gene is TRBV6-5, the J gene TRBJ2-2; D is possibly TRBD2 (6 bases). This CDR3 spans 15 amino acids. CDR1 is MNHEY, CDR2 SVGAGI, per germline. V dropped 2 bases and J dropped 7 bases, with 14 bases sitting between them.

CDR3 in amino acids: CASSSPVRGGNTEAFF. The CDR3 region has the DNA TGTGCCAGCAGTTCCCCAGTGAGGGGGGGGAACACTGAAGCTTTCTTT. The chain carries TRBV28 and TRBJ1-1, with a possible D match to TRBD1 (6 bases). This CDR3 has 16 amino acids. Germline CDR1 is MDHEN and CDR2 is SYDVKM. V was cut by 4 bases and J by 1 base, with 16 bases left in between.

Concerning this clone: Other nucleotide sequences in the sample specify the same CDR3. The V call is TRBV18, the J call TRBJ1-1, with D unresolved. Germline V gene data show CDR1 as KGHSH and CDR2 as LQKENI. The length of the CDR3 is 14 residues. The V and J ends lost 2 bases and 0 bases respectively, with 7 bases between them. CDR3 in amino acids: CASSPGQMNTEAFF. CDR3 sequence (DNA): TGTGCCAGCTCACCAGGGCAGATGAACACTGAAGCTTTCTTT.

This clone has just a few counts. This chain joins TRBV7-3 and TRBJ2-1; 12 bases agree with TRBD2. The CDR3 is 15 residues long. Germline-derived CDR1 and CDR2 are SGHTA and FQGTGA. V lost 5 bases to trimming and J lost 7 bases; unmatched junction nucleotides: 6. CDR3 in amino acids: CASSKLAGGGNEQFF. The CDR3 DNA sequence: TGTGCCAGCAGCAAACTAGCGGGGGGAGGAAATGAGCAGTTCTTC.

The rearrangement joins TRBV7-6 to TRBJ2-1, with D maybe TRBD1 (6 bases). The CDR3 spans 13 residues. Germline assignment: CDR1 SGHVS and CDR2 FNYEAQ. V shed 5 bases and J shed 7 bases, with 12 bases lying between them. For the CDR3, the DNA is TGTGCCAGCAGCGTCCTACAGGGAAATGAGCAGTTCTTC. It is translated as CASSVLQGNEQFF. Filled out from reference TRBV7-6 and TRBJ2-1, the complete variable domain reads GAGVSQSPRYKVTKRGQDVALRCDPISGHVSLYWYRQALGQGPEFLTYFNYEAQQDKSGLPNDRFSAERPEGSISTLTIQRTEQRDSAMYRCASSVLQGNEQFFGPGTRLTVL.

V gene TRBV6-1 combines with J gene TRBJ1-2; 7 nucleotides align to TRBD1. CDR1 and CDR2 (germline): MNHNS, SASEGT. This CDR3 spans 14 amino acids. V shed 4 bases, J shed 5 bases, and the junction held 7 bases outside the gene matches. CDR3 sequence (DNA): TGTGCCAGCAGTGCTAAAACAGGGGAGTATGGCTACACCTTC. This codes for CASSAKTGEYGYTF.